What follows are 18 T cell receptor beta chains derived from one specimen sequenced in a study of blood T cell repertoires in COVID-19. Here immunoSEQ multiplex PCR was the method, and the copy in TCRdb shows in-frame clones only, minus some. The repertoire consists of approximately 150,000 clones, with around 83% occurring once and the leading ten covering 2.6%. The sequenced material came from peripheral blood. The receptors stem from a human donor with acute or convalescent COVID-19. The donor label of this sample is uncertain.

In this sample, this clone turned up once. This rearrangement joins TRBV4-1 to TRBJ2-4; 8 bases line up with TRBD1. The CDR3 loop spans 15 amino acids. Germline V CDR1 and CDR2: MGHRA, YSYEKL. Losses at the gene ends were 5 bases for V and 7 bases for J; bases not matched to a gene: 10. The CDR3 sequence is CASSSGPTGANIQYF. The CDR3 DNA reads as TGCGCCAGCAGCTCCGGGCCGACAGGGGCGAACATTCAGTACTTC.

Here the CDR3 reads CASSPGTANTGELFF. For the CDR3, the DNA is TGTGCCAGCAGCCCCGGGACAGCGAACACCGGGGAGCTGTTTTTT. This chain uses TRBV28 with TRBJ2-2, with TRBD1 identical over 7 bases. CDR1 MDHEN and CDR2 SYDVKM come from the germline V gene. This CDR3 is built from 15 residues. V lost 6 bases to trimming and J lost 0 bases; unmatched junction nucleotides: 4.

This sequence joins TRBV5-1 and TRBJ2-7; maybe TRBD2 (7 bases). CDR3 length: 16 residues. V was cut by 4 bases and J by 2 bases, with 19 bases left in between. Germline values: CDR1 SGHRS, CDR2 YFSETQ. For the CDR3, the DNA is TGCGCCAGCAGCGTAGAGGAGGGCGGGGGCCCCTACGAGCAGTACTTC. As protein: CASSVEEGGGPYEQYF.

The chain combines TRBV7-9 with TRBJ1-4; TRBD1 agrees at 7 bases. The CDR3 covers 13 residues. CDR1 is SEHNR and CDR2 is FQNEAQ in the germline V gene (reference sequence). Losses at the gene ends were 6 bases for V and 5 bases for J; bases not matched to a gene: 3. The CDR3 sequence is CASSSGGNEKLFF. Written as DNA, the CDR3 is TGTGCCAGCAGTTCAGGGGGGAATGAAAAACTGTTTTTT.

The chain has TRBV19 and TRBJ1-5; tentatively, D is TRBD1 (5 bases). Germline loops: CDR1 LNHDA, CDR2 SQIVND (reference sequence). The CDR3 has 15 amino acids. The V end lost 7 bases, the J end lost 0 bases, and 13 bases lay between the germline ends. The CDR3 reads CASTMQGYSNQPQHF. The CDR3 nucleotides read TGTGCCAGTACCATGCAGGGATATAGCAATCAGCCCCAGCATTTT.

The V call is TRBV11-2, the J call TRBJ2-3; D possibly corresponds to TRBD1 (6 bases). The germline CDR1 and CDR2 sequences are SGHAT and FQNNGV. V lost 1 base to trimming and J lost 1 base, with 15 bases between them. This CDR3 has 17 amino acids. CDR3: CASSLVRRTAGTDTQYF. The CDR3 DNA follows: TGTGCCAGCAGCTTAGTACGGCGGACAGCAGGCACAGATACGCAGTATTTT.

The rearrangement joins TRBV6-5 to TRBJ1-1, with 10 nucleotides matching TRBD1. The germline V gene encodes CDR1 MNHEY and CDR2 SVGAGI. This CDR3 has 15 amino acids. The trim removed 6 bases at V and 1 base at J, leaving 5 bases unmatched. CDR3 coding DNA: TGTGCCAGCAGGGCCGGGACAGGGGAGAACACTGAAGCTTTCTTT. Translated, it gives CASRAGTGENTEAFF.

The genes are TRBV5-1 and TRBJ2-7; 7 nucleotides line up with TRBD1. Germline V lookup: CDR1 SGHRS, CDR2 YFSETQ. The CDR3 length is 14 residues. The trim removed 4 bases at V and 0 bases at J, leaving 4 bases unmatched. The CDR3 is CASSPGTASYEQYF. The CDR3, as DNA: TGCGCCAGCAGCCCCGGGACAGCCTCCTACGAGCAGTACTTC.

This clone was observed a handful of times. The chain couples TRBV6-5 to TRBJ1-6; 7 positions match TRBD1. Unmatched junction bases numbered 4, after V lost 2 bases and J lost 6 bases. Germline V gives CDR1 MNHEY, CDR2 SVGAGI. The CDR3 is 15 amino acids. The DNA for the CDR3 is TGTGCCAGCAGTTACGACAGGGCTCCTAATTCACCCCTCCACTTT. It codes for CASSYDRAPNSPLHF.

The chain recombines TRBV12-3 or TRBV12-4 with TRBJ2-7; a weak D match, TRBD1 (6 bases). V was clipped by 6 bases and J by 4 bases, with 13 bases between them. The CDR3 length is 13 residues. The CDR3 is CASRATGSYEQYF. CDR3 bases: TGTGCCAGCAGGGCCACAGGGTCATACGAGCAGTACTTC.

V usage is TRBV7-6 and J usage is TRBJ1-2; 9 bases match TRBD1. There are 14 residues in the CDR3. From germline, CDR1 is SGHVS and CDR2 FNYEAQ. V lost 6 bases and J lost 5; bases outside the gene matches: 7. The CDR3 is CASRPGTGLYGYTF. CDR3 DNA: TGTGCCAGCAGGCCGGGGACAGGGCTTTATGGCTACACCTTC.

This clone was counted only a few times. V and J are TRBV28 and TRBJ1-5, with D perhaps TRBD1 (5 bases). Trimming shortened V by 4 bases and J by 2 bases, and 15 bases separated the two germline ends. The CDR3 length is 16 residues. Germline V CDR1 and CDR2: MDHEN, SYDVKM. CDR3 in DNA: TGTGCCAGCAGTTCTACCCGCGGGGACGGCAATCAGCCCCAGCATTTT. Translated: CASSSTRGDGNQPQHF.

The CDR3 DNA reads as TGTGCCATCAGGAGCGGTCCACAAGAGACCCAGTACTTC. It encodes CAIRSGPQETQYF. The chain has TRBV10-3 and TRBJ2-5; possible D gene TRBD2, 5 bases. This CDR3 spans 13 amino acids. Trimming cost V 6 bases and J 2 bases, with 10 bases left between them. Germline values: CDR1 ENHRY, CDR2 SYGVKD.

V usage is TRBV7-9 and J usage is TRBJ1-4, with D unclear. Trimming pared 0 bases from V and 11 bases from J, leaving 19 bases between. Germline CDR1 and CDR2: SEHNR and FQNEAQ (reference sequence). This CDR3 region has 16 residues. CDR3 DNA sequence: TGTGCCAGCAGCTTAGCGGCCCACAGCTATGGTACTAAACTGTTTTTT. Its translation is CASSLAAHSYGTKLFF.

V is TRBV10-3 and J is TRBJ2-2; 12 bases are a match to TRBD2. The CDR3 covers 19 residues. V gave up 2 bases and J gave up 5 bases; unmatched junction bases: 12. Germline CDR1 reads ENHRY; CDR2 reads SYGVKD. CDR3 loop: CAISERVGLAGGRTGELFF. The CDR3 DNA reads TGTGCCATCAGTGAGAGAGTCGGGCTAGCGGGAGGGAGAACCGGGGAGCTGTTTTTT.

The chain is built from TRBV27 and TRBJ2-7; D unresolved. CDR1 is MNHEY, CDR2 SMNVEV, per germline (reference sequence). The CDR3 has 12 amino acids. V was clipped by 4 bases and J by 7 bases, with 11 bases between them. Here the CDR3 reads CASSSGGREQYV. Written as DNA, the CDR3 is TGTGCCAGCAGTTCAGGTGGAAGAGAGCAGTACGTC.

This clone was observed a handful of times. The chain combines TRBV19 with TRBJ1-4, with D perhaps matching TRBD1 (6 bases). V was clipped by 7 bases and J by 5 bases, with 14 bases between them. The CDR3 runs to 14 residues. Germline assignment: CDR1 LNHDA and CDR2 SQIVND (reference sequence). This chain's CDR3 is CASTAGQQNEKLFF. DNA of the CDR3: TGTGCCAGTACTGCCGGACAGCAAAATGAAAAACTGTTTTTT. Looking up the rest from reference TRBV19 and TRBJ1-4 gives the full variable domain: DGGITQSPKYLFRKEGQNVTLSCEQNLNHDAMYWYRQDPGQGLRLIYYSQIVNDFQKGDIAEGYSVSREKKESFPLTVTSAQKNPTAFYLCASTAGQQNEKLFFGSGTQLSVL.

In its sample, this clone was seen once. The gene calls are TRBV24-1 and TRBJ2-1, with D maybe TRBD1 (5 bases). The V end was cut by 3 bases, the J end by 10 bases, with 12 bases between. This CDR3 spans 13 amino acids. CDR1 is KGHDR and CDR2 is SFDVKD in the germline V gene. The CDR3 coding sequence is TGTGCCACCAGTGATGCGGACACACAAGAGCAGTTCTTC. Protein sequence: CATSDADTQEQFF.